What follows are 5 T cell receptor beta chains derived from one specimen sequenced in a study of Tregs in tolerant kidney transplant recipients. Clones were read by immunoSEQ multiplex PCR, and TCRdb kept only the in-frame ones, dropping some. In total, the table holds 45,000 to 55,000 clones. The sequences come from CD4+ T cells from blood, collected before the transplant. All receptors come from a human donor who received a combined kidney and bone marrow transplant.

As regards this clone: The read terminates 3 residues before the CDR3 end, so the remaining end is supplied by the germline J gene. The chain is built from TRBV30 and TRBJ1-4, with D perhaps matching TRBD1 (6 bases). This CDR3 region has 14 residues. Germline CDR1 and CDR2: GTSNPN and SVGIG (reference sequence). Between the trimmed V and J ends, which lost 5 bases and 8 bases, there was a span of 18 bases. The part of the CDR3 DNA that was read is TGTGCCTGGGGCCCCGGGGACATCAGCGAAAAA. Amino acids: CAWGPGDISEK. The whole CDR3 is CAWGPGDISEKLFF.

Turning to this clone: The read is 3 residues too short to cover the CDR3 end, so that end is filled in from the germline J gene. The V call is TRBV14, the J call TRBJ2-1, with D perhaps TRBD1 (5 bases). The germline gives CDR1 SGHDN, CDR2 FVKESK. The CDR3 runs 16 residues. The V gene lost 1 base and the J gene lost 3 bases, with 13 bases spanning the gap. The CDR3: CASSQVAGHYYNEQFF. The sequenced CDR3 bases are TGTGCCAGCAGCCAAGTGGCCGGACATTACTACAATGAG.

About this clone itself: Read sequence stops 3 residues before the CDR3 end, and the germline J gene provides the missing end. The chain recombines TRBV18 with TRBJ2-3; 9 nucleotides line up with TRBD2. CDR1 is KGHSH, CDR2 LQKENI, per germline. J gave up 4 bases and V 4 bases, and 9 bases lay outside the gene matches. The CDR3 runs to 16 residues. CDR3 region: CASSQFSSGKPDTQYF. The CDR3 DNA, read in part, is TGTGCCAGCTCACAGTTCTCTAGCGGGAAGCCAGATACG. The full variable domain, rest sourced from reference TRBV18 and TRBJ2-3, is NAGVMQNPRHLVRRRGQEARLRCSPMKGHSHVYWYRQLPEEGLKFMVYLQKENIIDESGMPKERFSAEFPKEGPSILRIQQVVRGDSAAYFCASSQFSSGKPDTQYFGPGTRLTVL.

To note about this clone: The read is 3 residues too short to cover the CDR3 end, so that end is filled in from the germline J gene. The rearrangement links TRBV11-3 to TRBJ2-7; a weak D match, TRBD1 (6 bases). Germline V gene data show CDR1 as SGHNT and CDR2 as YENEEA. The CDR3 covers 14 residues. V was pared by 1 base and J by 6 bases, with 13 bases between. The CDR3 here is CASSLGLQGGEQYF. The covered CDR3 bases are TGTGCCAGCAGCTTAGGGCTACAGGGTGGCGAG.

Worth noting for this clone: The sequenced fragment ends 3 residues before the CDR3 boundary, so the rest is inferred from the germline J gene. This chain links TRBV30 with TRBJ1-1; D remains unclear. This CDR3 is built from 14 residues. V was cut by 3 bases and J by 5 bases, with 16 bases left in between. Germline V gene data show CDR1 as GTSNPN and CDR2 as SVGIG (reference sequence). The part of the CDR3 DNA that was read is TGTGCCTGGAGGGCATCACCGGCGGGAACTGAA. The encoded protein is CAWRASPAGTE. The complete CDR3 sequence is CAWRASPAGTEAFF.